Each of the 26 T cell receptor beta chains below was sequenced from the same sample in a study of response to subunit inactivated influenza vaccine. From the RT-PCR reads, TCRdb called clonotypes with MiXCR, one entry per CDR3 protein. This sample carries a few hundred thousand distinct CDR3 sequences, 12% of them seen once, and the ten largest clones take 7.5% to 10%. The sequenced sample was non-naive T cells sorted from PBMCs, obtained around 14 days before vaccination. The source is a man in his fifties or sixties who received an inactivated influenza vaccine.

This clonotype was detected a few times. The chain uses TRBV5-1 and TRBJ1-2; D is perhaps TRBD1 (6 bases). The V gene lost 5 bases and the J gene lost 6 bases, with 14 bases spanning the gap. The CDR3 contains 13 residues. Germline CDR1 SGHRS, CDR2 YFSETQ. The CDR3 protein is CASRPGTTDGYTF. In nucleotides, the CDR3 is TGCGCCAGCAGGCCCGGGACAACGGATGGCTACACCTTC.

This clonotype came up a few times. The chain uses TRBV4-2 and TRBJ2-2; D not certain. Germline loops: CDR1 LGHNA, CDR2 YNFKEQ. There are 16 residues in the CDR3. V shed 1 base and J shed 6 bases, with 15 bases lying between them. The CDR3 here is CASSQGIGMKPGELFF. CDR3 coding DNA: TGTGCCAGCAGCCAAGGCATAGGGATGAAGCCCGGGGAGCTGTTTTTT.

This chain connects TRBV7-9 to TRBJ1-4; TRBD1 matches at 8 bases. The CDR3 has 13 amino acids. The ends lost 2 bases at V and 11 bases at J; junction bases unmatched: 4. Germline values: CDR1 SEHNR, CDR2 FQNEAQ (reference sequence). Here the CDR3 DNA reads TGTGCCAGCAGCTTATCTACAGGGGGGAAACTGTTTTTT. Translated: CASSLSTGGKLFF.

In its sample, this clonotype was seen many times. This chain joins TRBV7-2 and TRBJ2-2, with a weak D call TRBD2 (6 bases). The V end lost 4 bases, the J end lost 5 bases, and 20 bases lay between the germline ends. Germline CDR1 and CDR2: SGHTA and FQGNSA. The CDR3 loop spans 17 amino acids. The CDR3 DNA reads TGTGCCAGCAGCTCCGAGCGGGCCGGCATTGGTACCGGGGAGCTGTTTTTT. Amino acids: CASSSERAGIGTGELFF.

This clonotype showed up many times. The V and J genes are TRBV11-2 and TRBJ1-2; TRBD1 aligns across 7 bases. Germline CDR1 reads SGHAT; CDR2 reads FQNNGV. The CDR3 has 16 amino acids. V was pared by 1 base and J by 7 bases, with 12 bases of the junction left unmatched. The chain's CDR3 is CASSLGPGTEGSGYTF. DNA for the CDR3: TGTGCCAGCAGCTTAGGGCCTGGGACAGAAGGGTCTGGCTACACCTTC.

The rearrangement joins TRBV4-1 to TRBJ2-5, with D perhaps TRBD2 (6 bases). The CDR3 has 15 residues. V was clipped by 1 base and J by 1 base, with 10 bases between them. In germline, CDR1 is MGHRA, CDR2 YSYEKL. CDR3 bases: TGCGCCAGCAGCCAAGTTTCGGGACTCCAAGAGACCCAGTACTTC. It is translated as CASSQVSGLQETQYF.

The chain combines TRBV28 with TRBJ1-1; TRBD1 matches at 8 bases. The V gene end was trimmed by 6 bases and the J gene end by 6 bases; junction bases not matched to a gene: 9. The CDR3 runs 14 residues. Germline CDR1 is MDHEN and CDR2 is SYDVKM. The CDR3 DNA sequence: TGTGCCAGCAGAGACAGGGGCGCCATCCCTGAAGCTTTCTTT. Its translation is CASRDRGAIPEAFF.

This clonotype was picked up a small number of times. The chain has TRBV7-2 and TRBJ2-7, with TRBD1 identical over 9 bases. The CDR3 loop spans 13 amino acids. The germline CDR1 and CDR2 sequences are SGHTA and FQGNSA. V lost 5 bases to trimming and J lost 4 bases; unmatched junction nucleotides: 3. This CDR3 reads CASSPTGGYEQYF. CDR3 in DNA: TGTGCCAGCAGCCCGACAGGGGGTTACGAGCAGTACTTC.

Ten or more counts support this clonotype. The chain uses TRBV5-1 and TRBJ1-1; D gene unclear. The CDR3 runs 17 residues. In germline, CDR1 is SGHRS, CDR2 YFSETQ. Trimming took off 4 bases at V and 0 bases at J, with 19 bases between the two ends. The CDR3 region is CASSLAGNNDLNTEAFF. CDR3 DNA: TGCGCCAGCAGCCTGGCCGGAAACAACGACCTGAACACTGAAGCTTTCTTT.

This clonotype was seen only a few times. The chain is built from TRBV6-2 or TRBV6-3 and TRBJ2-7; D not resolved. Germline V gene sequence: CDR1 MNHEY, CDR2 SVGEGT. Trimming took off 8 bases at V and 6 bases at J, with 20 bases between the two ends. The CDR3 has 14 amino acids. CDR3 amino acids: CASGLLHTQSEQYF. The CDR3 coding sequence is TGTGCCAGCGGATTGCTCCACACGCAATCCGAGCAGTACTTC.

This clonotype was seen at least ten times. V is TRBV11-1 and J is TRBJ2-1; tentatively, D is TRBD2 (6 bases). The CDR3 totals 18 residues. Germline V gene sequence: CDR1 SGHAT, CDR2 FQDESV (reference sequence). Trimming shortened V by 0 bases and J by 0 bases, and 15 bases separated the two germline ends. The CDR3 loop is CASSLAGWRVSSYNEQFF. The CDR3 bases are TGTGCCAGCAGCTTAGCGGGCTGGAGGGTGAGCTCCTACAATGAGCAGTTCTTC.

This clonotype was seen ten or more times. This chain connects TRBV10-3 to TRBJ2-3; unclear D gene. From germline, CDR1 is ENHRY and CDR2 SYGVKD. V lost 6 bases, J lost 1 base, and 11 bases lay in between. The length of the CDR3 is 14 residues. CDR3 coding DNA: TGTGCCATCAGGTCGACCGGTGGCACAGATACGCAGTATTTT. Translating it yields CAIRSTGGTDTQYF.

This chain uses TRBV19 with TRBJ2-7; D might be TRBD2 (5 bases). The CDR3 is 14 residues long. V lost 5 bases, J lost 6 bases, and 17 bases lay in between. Germline CDR1 and CDR2: LNHDA and SQIVND (reference sequence). CDR3 DNA: TGTGCCAGTAGTCCCGGGGTGTCCCTCGGCGAGCAGTACTTC. Translating it yields CASSPGVSLGEQYF.

The chain joins TRBV10-3 to TRBJ2-7; 10 nucleotides agree with TRBD1. Germline lookup yields CDR1 ENHRY and CDR2 SYGVKD. This CDR3 has 15 residues. Trimming at V came to 4 bases and at J to 1 base, leaving 4 bases not matched to a gene. CDR3 bases: TGTGCCATCAGTGGGGGGACAGGGGATTCCTACGAGCAGTACTTC. This encodes CAISGGTGDSYEQYF.

The genes are TRBV28 and TRBJ1-5, with 8 bases fitting TRBD1. This CDR3 is built from 16 residues. J gave up 5 bases and V 4 bases, and 10 bases lay outside the gene matches. Germline assignment: CDR1 MDHEN and CDR2 SYDVKM. CDR3 in amino acids: CASSSSDRVRDQPQHF. CDR3 nucleotide sequence: TGTGCCAGCAGTTCATCGGACAGGGTACGGGATCAGCCCCAGCATTTT.

This chain uses TRBV6-2 or TRBV6-3 with TRBJ2-7; D is uncertain. CDR1 and CDR2 (germline): MNHEY, SVGEGT. This CDR3 is 12 amino acids long. V lost 8 bases and J lost 2, with 10 bases in between. CDR3 bases: TGTGCCAGCGGGAAGGTCCCCTACGAGCAGTACTTC. Translated, it gives CASGKVPYEQYF.

This clonotype was found a few times. This chain links TRBV20-1 with TRBJ2-5, with TRBD1 matching over 10 bases. CDR1 DFQATT and CDR2 SNEGSKA come from the germline V gene (reference sequence). J lost 1 base, V lost 0 bases, and 14 bases had no gene match. The CDR3 covers 19 residues. Here the CDR3 reads CSARDRETGGAPGQETQYF. DNA for the CDR3: TGCAGTGCTAGAGATCGAGAGACAGGGGGCGCCCCGGGCCAAGAGACCCAGTACTTC.

This clonotype came up a few times. This chain joins TRBV20-1 and TRBJ2-1, with 10 nucleotides matching TRBD2. In germline, CDR1 is DFQATT, CDR2 SNEGSKA (reference sequence). The CDR3 spans 14 residues. V was pared by 3 bases and J by 5 bases, with 4 bases of the junction left unmatched. The CDR3 reads CSASQAGGNNEQFF. The CDR3 bases are TGCAGTGCTAGCCAAGCGGGAGGGAACAATGAGCAGTTCTTC.

The chain uses TRBV12-5 and TRBJ2-1, with D possibly TRBD2 on 6 matching bases. The CDR3 has 12 residues. Looked up from germline, CDR1 is LGHNT and CDR2 is FRNRAP. Trimming left V 5 bases short and J 9 bases short, with 11 bases between. As DNA, the CDR3 is TGTGCTAGTGGTCCGGGAGTGGGTGAGCAGTTCTTC. Encoded protein: CASGPGVGEQFF.

This clonotype was observed at least ten times. The chain couples TRBV10-3 to TRBJ2-1, with 9 bases matching TRBD2. There are 15 residues in the CDR3. With V trimmed by 2 bases and J by 7 bases, 6 bases remained unmatched. The V gene's germline CDR1 is ENHRY and CDR2 SYGVKD. CDR3 in amino acids: CAISEGGRALNEQFF. The CDR3 DNA reads TGTGCCATCAGTGAGGGCGGGAGGGCCCTTAATGAGCAGTTCTTC.

The chain combines TRBV7-2 with TRBJ2-3; 10 bases map to TRBD2. The CDR3 is made up of 16 amino acids. The V gene end was trimmed by 2 bases and the J gene end by 9 bases; junction bases not matched to a gene: 11. Per the germline V gene, CDR1 is SGHTA and CDR2 is FQGNSA. CDR3 in DNA: TGTGCCAGCAGCTTAAGGGGTAGCGGGGGGAGGCACACGCAGTATTTT. It specifies CASSLRGSGGRHTQYF.

This clonotype was observed many times. The chain carries TRBV12-3 or TRBV12-4 and TRBJ2-7; a possible D gene is TRBD1 (5 bases). This CDR3 is built from 14 residues. V dropped 5 bases and J dropped 6 bases, with 17 bases sitting between them. The CDR3 sequence is CASSDRQLIFEQYF. DNA for the CDR3: TGTGCCAGCAGTGACAGACAGTTAATTTTCGAGCAGTACTTC.

The V call is TRBV5-1, the J call TRBJ1-4; 7 positions agree with TRBD1. V lost 4 bases and J lost 7; bases outside the gene matches: 10. This CDR3 comprises 15 residues. The germline CDR1 and CDR2 sequences are SGHRS and YFSETQ. CDR3 loop: CASSTTGDWSEKLFF. In DNA, the CDR3 is TGCGCCAGCAGCACTACAGGGGACTGGAGTGAAAAACTGTTTTTT.

This clonotype has more than one count but fewer than ten. V is TRBV28 and J is TRBJ2-3, with no clear D. V was trimmed by 5 bases and J by 2 bases, leaving 5 bases between them. Germline CDR1 reads MDHEN; CDR2 reads SYDVKM. The CDR3 has 12 residues. The DNA of the CDR3 is TGTGCCAGCAGTACATTCACAGATACGCAGTATTTT. It yields the protein CASSTFTDTQYF.

Only a few counts were recorded for this clonotype. This chain uses TRBV7-2 with TRBJ2-1; a weak D match, TRBD1 (6 bases). Between the trimmed V and J ends, which lost 5 bases and 8 bases, there was a span of 16 bases. Germline CDR1 is SGHTA and CDR2 is FQGNSA. The CDR3 consists of 14 residues. Here the CDR3 reads CASSNRTVGHEQFF. The CDR3 DNA reads TGTGCCAGCAGCAACCGGACAGTAGGGCATGAGCAGTTCTTC.

V and J are TRBV9 and TRBJ1-6; 7 bases match TRBD1. Trimming removed 3 bases from V and 3 bases from J; junction bases left unmatched: 3. The CDR3 runs 15 residues. Looked up from germline, CDR1 is SGDLS and CDR2 is YYNGEE. Here the CDR3 reads CASSGRDSYNSPLHF. The CDR3, as DNA: TGTGCCAGCAGCGGCCGGGACAGCTATAATTCACCCCTCCACTTT.